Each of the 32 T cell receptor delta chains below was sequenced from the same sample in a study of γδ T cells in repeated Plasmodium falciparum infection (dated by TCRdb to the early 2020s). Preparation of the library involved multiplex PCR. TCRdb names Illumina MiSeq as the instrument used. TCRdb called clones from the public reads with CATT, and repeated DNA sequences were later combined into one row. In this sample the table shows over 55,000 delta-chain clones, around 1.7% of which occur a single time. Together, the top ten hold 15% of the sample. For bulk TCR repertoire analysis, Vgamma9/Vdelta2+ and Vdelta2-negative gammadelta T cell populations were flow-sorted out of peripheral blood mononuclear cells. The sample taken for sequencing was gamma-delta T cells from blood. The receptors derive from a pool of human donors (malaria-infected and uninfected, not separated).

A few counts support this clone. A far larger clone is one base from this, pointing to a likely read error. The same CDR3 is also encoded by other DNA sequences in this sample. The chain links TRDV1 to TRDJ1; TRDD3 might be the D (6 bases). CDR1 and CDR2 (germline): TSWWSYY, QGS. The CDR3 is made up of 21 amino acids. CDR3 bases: TGTGCTCTGGGGGAACGTCCCCAGAAGCGGGATTATGCCCTTTCTACCGATAAACTCATCTTT. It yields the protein CALGERPQKRDYALSTDKLIF.

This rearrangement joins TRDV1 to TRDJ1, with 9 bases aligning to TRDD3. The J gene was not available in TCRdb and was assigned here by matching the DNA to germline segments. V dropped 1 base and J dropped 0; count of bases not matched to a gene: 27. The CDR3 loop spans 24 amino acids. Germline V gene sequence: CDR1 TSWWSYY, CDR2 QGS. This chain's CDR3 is CALGEPLHLPPQYWGTKYTDKLIF. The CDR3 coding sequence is TGTGCTCTTGGGGAACCACTCCACCTTCCCCCCCAGTACTGGGGGACCAAGTACACCGATAAACTCATCTTT.

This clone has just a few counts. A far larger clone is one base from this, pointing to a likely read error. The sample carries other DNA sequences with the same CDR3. The CDR3 region is CAYRSTPRLRGLPGGRPFTDKLIF. The DNA of the CDR3 is TGTGCTTATAGGAGCACCCCGCGGCTACGTGGCCTCCCTGGGGGCCGGCCCTTCACCGATAAACTTATCTTT. The J gene has no call, while the V gene is TRAV38-2/DV8; the D call in the table, TRDD3, was not verified against the DNA. The germline V gene has CDR1 TSESDYY and CDR2 QEAYKQQN. CDR3 size: 24 residues.

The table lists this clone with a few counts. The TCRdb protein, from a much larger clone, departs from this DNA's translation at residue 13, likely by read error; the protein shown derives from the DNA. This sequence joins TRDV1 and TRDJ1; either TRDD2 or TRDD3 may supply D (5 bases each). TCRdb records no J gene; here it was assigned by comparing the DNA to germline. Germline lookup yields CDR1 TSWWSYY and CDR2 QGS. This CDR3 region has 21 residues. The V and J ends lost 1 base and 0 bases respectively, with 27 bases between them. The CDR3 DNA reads TGTGCTCTTGGGGAACCGCTCTTTTTACGGCCCTACCCGGGGGACACCGATAAACTCATCTTT. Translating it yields CALGEPLFLRPYPGDTDKLIF.

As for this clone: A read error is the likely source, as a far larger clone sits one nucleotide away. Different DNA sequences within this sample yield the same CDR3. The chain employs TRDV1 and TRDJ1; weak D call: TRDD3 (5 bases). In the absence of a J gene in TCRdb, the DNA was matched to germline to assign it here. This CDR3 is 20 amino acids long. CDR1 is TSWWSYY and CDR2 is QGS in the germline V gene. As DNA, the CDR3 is TGTGCCCTTGGGGAAGGGTACCACCCCCCCGGGCTATTTCATGGCGATAAACTCATCTTT. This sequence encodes CALGEGYHPPGLFHGDKLIF.

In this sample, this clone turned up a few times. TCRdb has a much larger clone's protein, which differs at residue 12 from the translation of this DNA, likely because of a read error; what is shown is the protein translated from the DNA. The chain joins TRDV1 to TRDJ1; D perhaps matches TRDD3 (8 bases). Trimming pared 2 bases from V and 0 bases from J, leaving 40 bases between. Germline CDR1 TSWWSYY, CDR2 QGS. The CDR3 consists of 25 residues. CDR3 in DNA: TGTGCTCTTGGGGAAGTAATACTTGGCCTTCCTGCTGATGATTACTGGGGGCTAAACACCGATAAACTCATCTTT. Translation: CALGEVILGLPADDYWGLNTDKLIF.

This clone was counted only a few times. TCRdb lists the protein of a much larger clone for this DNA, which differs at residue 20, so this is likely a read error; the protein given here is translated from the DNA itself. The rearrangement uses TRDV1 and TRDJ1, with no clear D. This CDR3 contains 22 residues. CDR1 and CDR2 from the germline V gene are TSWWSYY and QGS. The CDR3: CALGFQPSTAVLRVFKTDKPIF. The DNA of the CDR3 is TGTGCTCTTGGGTTTCAACCGTCCACAGCGGTACTGAGGGTCTTTAAGACCGATAAACCCATCTTT.

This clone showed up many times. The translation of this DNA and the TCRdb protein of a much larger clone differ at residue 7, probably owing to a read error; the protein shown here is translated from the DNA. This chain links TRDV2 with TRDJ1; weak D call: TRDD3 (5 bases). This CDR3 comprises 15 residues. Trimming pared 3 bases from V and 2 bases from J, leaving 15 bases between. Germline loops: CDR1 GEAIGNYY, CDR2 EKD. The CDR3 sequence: CACDALRGGTDKLIF. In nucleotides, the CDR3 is TGTGCCTGTGACGCCTTACGGGGGGGGACCGATAAACTCATCTTT.

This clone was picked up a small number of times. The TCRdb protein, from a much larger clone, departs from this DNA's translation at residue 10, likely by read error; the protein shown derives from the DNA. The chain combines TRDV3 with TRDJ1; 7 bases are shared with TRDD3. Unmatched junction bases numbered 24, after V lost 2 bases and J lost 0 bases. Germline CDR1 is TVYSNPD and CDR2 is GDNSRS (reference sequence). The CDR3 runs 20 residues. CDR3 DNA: TGTGCCTTTTGCTGTCCTGTCCCGTGGGGGTGGGGGAGAAACACCGATAAACTCATCTTT. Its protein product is CAFCCPVPWGWGRNTDKLIF.

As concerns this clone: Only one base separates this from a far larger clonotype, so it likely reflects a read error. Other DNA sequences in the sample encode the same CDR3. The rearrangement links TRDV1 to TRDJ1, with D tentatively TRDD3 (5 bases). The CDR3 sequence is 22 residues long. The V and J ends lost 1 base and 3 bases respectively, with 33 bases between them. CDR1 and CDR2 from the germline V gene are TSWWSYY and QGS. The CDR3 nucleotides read TGTGCTCTTGGGGAACCCCCGGATTCCACGGGGACCAGGCCGATTTTGGCCGATAAACTCATCTTT. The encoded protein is CALGEPPDSTGTRPILADKLIF.

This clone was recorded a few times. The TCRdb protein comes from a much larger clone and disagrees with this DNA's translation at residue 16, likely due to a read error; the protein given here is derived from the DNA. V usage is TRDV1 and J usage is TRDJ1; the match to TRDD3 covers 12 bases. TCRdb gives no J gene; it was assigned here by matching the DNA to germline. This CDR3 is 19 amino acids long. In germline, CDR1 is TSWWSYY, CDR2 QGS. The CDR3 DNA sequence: TGTGCTCTTATCATTACCCATGGTTATTTACTGGGGGATACCGATAGACTCATCTTT. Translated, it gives CALIITHGYLLGDTDRLIF.

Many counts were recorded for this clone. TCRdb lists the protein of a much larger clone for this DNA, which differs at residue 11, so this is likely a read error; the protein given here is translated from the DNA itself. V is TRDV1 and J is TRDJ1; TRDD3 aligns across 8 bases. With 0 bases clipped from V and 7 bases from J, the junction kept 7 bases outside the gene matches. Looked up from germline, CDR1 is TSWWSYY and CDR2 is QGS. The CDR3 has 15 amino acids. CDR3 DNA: TGTGCTCTTGGGGAACTAGGAGGGATACGCGTTAAACTCATCTTT. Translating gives CALGELGGIRVKLIF.

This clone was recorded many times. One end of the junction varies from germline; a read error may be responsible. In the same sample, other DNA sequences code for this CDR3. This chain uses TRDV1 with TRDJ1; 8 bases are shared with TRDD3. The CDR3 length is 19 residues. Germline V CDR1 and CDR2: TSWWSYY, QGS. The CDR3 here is CALGEPPDTLLGDTDKLIF. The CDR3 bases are TGTGCCCTTGGGGAACCTCCCGACACATTACTGGGGGACACCGATAAACTCATCTTT.

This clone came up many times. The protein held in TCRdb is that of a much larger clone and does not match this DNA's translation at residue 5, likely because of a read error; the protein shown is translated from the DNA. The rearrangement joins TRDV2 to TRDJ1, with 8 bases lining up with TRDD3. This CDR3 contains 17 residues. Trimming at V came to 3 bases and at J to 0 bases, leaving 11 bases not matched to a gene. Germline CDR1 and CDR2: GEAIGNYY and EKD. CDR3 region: CACDALARGDNTDKLIF. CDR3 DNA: TGTGCCTGTGACGCCCTAGCCCGGGGGGATAACACCGATAAACTCATCTTT.

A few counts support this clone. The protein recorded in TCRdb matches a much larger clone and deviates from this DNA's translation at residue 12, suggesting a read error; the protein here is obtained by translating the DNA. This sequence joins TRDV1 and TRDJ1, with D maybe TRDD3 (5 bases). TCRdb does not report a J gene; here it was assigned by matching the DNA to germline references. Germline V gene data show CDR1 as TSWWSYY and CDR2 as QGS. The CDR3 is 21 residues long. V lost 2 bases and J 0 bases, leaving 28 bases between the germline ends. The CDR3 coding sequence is TGTGCTCTTGGGGAAGGGATGACCCGGCGGACCCCCAGACGGTACACCGATAAACTCATCTTT. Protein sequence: CALGEGMTRRTPRRYTDKLIF.

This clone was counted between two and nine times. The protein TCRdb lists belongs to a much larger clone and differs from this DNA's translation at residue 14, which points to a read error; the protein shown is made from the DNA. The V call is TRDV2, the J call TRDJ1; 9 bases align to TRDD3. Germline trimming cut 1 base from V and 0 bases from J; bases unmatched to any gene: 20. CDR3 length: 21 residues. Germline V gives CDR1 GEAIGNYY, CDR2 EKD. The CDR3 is CACDTPLGLVLGDADTDKLIF. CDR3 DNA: TGTGCCTGTGACACTCCACTAGGTCTGGTTCTGGGGGATGCCGACACCGATAAACTCATCTTT.

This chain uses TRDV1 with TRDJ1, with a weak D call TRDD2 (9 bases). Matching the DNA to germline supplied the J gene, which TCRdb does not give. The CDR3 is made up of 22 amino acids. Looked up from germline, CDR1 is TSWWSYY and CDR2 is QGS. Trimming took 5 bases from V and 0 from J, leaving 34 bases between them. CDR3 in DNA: TGTGCTCTTGGGCTAACCTTCCTACCCGTACTGGGGGGTACCCAGGACACCGATAAACTCATCTTT. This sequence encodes CALGLTFLPVLGGTQDTDKLIF.

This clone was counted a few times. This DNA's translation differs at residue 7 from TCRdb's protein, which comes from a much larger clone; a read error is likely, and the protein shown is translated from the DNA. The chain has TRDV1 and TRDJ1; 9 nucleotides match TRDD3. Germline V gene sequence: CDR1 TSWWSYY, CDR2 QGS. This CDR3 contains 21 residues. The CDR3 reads CALGVQLSHTLWGIRVDKLTF. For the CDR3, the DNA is TGTGCTCTTGGGGTACAGCTTTCCCACACCTTATGGGGGATAAGGGTAGATAAACTCACCTTT.

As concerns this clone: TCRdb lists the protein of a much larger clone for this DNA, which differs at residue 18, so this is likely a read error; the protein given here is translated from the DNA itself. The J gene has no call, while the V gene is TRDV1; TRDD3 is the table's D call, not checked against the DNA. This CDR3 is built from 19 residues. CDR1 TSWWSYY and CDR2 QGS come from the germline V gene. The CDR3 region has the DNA TGTGCTCTTGGGGAACTAAAGGTGACTACTGTTCGGTACACCGATAAACTCACCTTT. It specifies CALGELKVTTVRYTDKLTF.

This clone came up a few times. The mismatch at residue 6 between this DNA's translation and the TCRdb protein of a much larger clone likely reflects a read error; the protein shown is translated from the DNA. CDR3 region: CALGEASYGGPYSLYTDKLIF. The CDR3, as DNA: TGTGCTCTTGGGGAAGCTTCCTACGGGGGGCCGTACTCTCTGTACACCGATAAACTCATCTTT. This chain joins TRDV1 and TRDJ1; TRDD2 aligns across 8 bases. The J gene, left out of TCRdb, was set here by checking the DNA against germline. Trimming took 2 bases from V and 0 from J; bases not matched to a gene: 20. The CDR3 sequence is 21 residues long. In germline, CDR1 is TSWWSYY, CDR2 QGS.

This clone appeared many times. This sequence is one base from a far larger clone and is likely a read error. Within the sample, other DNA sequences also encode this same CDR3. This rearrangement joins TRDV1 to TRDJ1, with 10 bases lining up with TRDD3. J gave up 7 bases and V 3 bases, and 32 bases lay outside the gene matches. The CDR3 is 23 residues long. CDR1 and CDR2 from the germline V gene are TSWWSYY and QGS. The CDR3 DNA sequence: TGTGCTCTTGGGGAGCGAGGTAAGGGTGGCCTACGACTGGGGGATTCCAGACCGTGTAAACTCATCTTT. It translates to CALGERGKGGLRLGDSRPCKLIF.

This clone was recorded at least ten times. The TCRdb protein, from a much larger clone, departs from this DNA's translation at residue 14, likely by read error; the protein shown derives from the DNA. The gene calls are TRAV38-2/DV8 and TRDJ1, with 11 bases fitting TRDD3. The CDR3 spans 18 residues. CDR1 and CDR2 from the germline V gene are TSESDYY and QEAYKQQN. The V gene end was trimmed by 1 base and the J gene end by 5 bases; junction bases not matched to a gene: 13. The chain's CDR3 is CAYRSRYTTTGGYDKLIF. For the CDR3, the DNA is TGTGCTTATAGGAGCAGGTACACTACTACTGGGGGATATGATAAACTCATCTTT.

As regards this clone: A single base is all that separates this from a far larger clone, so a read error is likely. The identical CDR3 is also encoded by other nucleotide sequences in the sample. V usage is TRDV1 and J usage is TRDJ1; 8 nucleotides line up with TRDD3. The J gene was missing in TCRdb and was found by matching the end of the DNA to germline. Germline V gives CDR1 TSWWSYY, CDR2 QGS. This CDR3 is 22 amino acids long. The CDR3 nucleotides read TGTGCTCTTGGGGAATCTCACGCCCTACGCATCCGGGGGATAGAGGACACCGGTAAACTCATCTTT. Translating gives CALGESHALRIRGIEDTGKLIF.

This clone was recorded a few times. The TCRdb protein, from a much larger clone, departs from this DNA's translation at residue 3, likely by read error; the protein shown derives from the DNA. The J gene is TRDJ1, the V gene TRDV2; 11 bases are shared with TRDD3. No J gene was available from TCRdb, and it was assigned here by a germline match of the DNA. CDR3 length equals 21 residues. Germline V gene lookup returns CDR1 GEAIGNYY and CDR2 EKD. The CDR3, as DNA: TGTGCCAGTGACACCGCGGAGAAGGTGGGGGATACGCGTCTGTACACCGATAAACTCATCTTT. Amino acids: CASDTAEKVGDTRLYTDKLIF.

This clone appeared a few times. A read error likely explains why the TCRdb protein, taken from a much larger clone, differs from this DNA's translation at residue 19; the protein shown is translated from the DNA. The CDR3: CALGELGLFTGGYDTDKLTF. The DNA of the CDR3 is TGTGCTCTTGGGGAACTAGGTCTCTTTACTGGGGGATACGACACCGATAAACTCACCTTT. Called V gene: TRDV1; the J gene was not called; the D call in the table, TRDD3, was not verified against the DNA. The germline V gene has CDR1 TSWWSYY and CDR2 QGS. The CDR3 length is 20 residues.

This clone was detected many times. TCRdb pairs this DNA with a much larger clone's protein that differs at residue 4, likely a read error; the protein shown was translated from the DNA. The CDR3 is CALEELGFFLPRSRGRYTDKLIF. As DNA, the CDR3 is TGTGCTCTTGAGGAACTAGGATTCTTCCTGCCCAGGTCTCGGGGACGATACACCGATAAACTCATCTTT. This chain connects TRDV1 to TRDJ1, with a tentative D call TRDD2 (6 bases). The CDR3 runs to 23 residues. Germline V gene sequence: CDR1 TSWWSYY, CDR2 QGS.

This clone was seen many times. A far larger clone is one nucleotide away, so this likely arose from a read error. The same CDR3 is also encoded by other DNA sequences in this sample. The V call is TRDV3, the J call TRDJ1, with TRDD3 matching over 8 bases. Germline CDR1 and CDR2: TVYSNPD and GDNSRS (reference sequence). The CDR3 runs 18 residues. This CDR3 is CASALQPWGIQYTDKLIF. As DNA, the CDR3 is TGTGCCTCTGCCCTCCAACCTTGGGGGATCCAGTACACCGACAAACTCATCTTT.

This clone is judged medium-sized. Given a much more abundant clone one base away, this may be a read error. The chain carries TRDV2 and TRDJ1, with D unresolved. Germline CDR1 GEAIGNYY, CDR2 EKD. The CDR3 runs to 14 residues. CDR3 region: CACYTPFVVGVLIF. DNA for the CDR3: TGTGCCTGTTACACCCCTTTTGTAGTTGGCGTACTCATCTTT.

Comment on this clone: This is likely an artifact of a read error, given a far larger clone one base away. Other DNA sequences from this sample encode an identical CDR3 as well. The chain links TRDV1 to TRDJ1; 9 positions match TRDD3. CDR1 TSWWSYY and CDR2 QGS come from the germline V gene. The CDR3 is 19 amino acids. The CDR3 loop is CALGERITRGIPPTDKLIF. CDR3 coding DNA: TGTGCTCTTGGGGAAAGGATCACTAGGGGGATACCGCCCACCGACAAACTCATCTTT.

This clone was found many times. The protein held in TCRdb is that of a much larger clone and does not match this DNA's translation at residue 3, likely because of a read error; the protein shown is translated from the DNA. CDR3 loop: CAPGGSFFLLMGIVTDKLIF. DNA of the CDR3: TGTGCTCCTGGGGGGTCCTTTTTCCTACTCATGGGGATAGTAACCGATAAACTCATCTTT. The chain has TRDV1 and TRDJ1; TRDD2 or TRDD3 may be the D gene (7 bases each). The CDR3 contains 20 residues. Germline lookup yields CDR1 TSWWSYY and CDR2 QGS.

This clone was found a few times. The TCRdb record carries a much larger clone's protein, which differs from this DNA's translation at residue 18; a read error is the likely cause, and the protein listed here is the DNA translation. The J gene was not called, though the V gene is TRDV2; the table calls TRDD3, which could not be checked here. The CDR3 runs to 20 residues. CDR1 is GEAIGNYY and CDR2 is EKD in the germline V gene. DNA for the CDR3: TGTGCCTGTGACACCATGCCTAGTATAGGGGATACGCGCGGATTCGATAAACCCATCTTT. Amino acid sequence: CACDTMPSIGDTRGFDKPIF.

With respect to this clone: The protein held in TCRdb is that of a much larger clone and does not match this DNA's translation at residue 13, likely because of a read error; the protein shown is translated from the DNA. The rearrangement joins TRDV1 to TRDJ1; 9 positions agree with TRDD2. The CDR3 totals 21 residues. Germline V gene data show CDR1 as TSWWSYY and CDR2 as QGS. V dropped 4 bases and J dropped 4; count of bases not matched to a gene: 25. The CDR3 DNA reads TGTGCTCTTGGGGGAACTCCCTTCCTACCTAGGTTCCGGGGGATCCACGATAAACTCATCTTT. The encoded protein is CALGGTPFLPRFRGIHDKLIF.